This record looks at one TCR beta chain sequence and its context. The sample holds a few counts of this clone. The target of this receptor is not known. No much larger clonotype is one base removed from it; base qualities were not supplied. What this sample's treatment or condition label stands for: randomized to nivolumab then ipilimumab (arm A) or the reverse (arm B). None of the trial patients had been given prior DNA-damaging chemotherapy. Samples came from patients with melanoma in CheckMate 064, a randomized, open-label phase II trial of sequential checkpoint blockade. Tumor TCR sequencing used genomic DNA from formalin-fixed paraffin-embedded (FFPE) tissue samples. The data are from a study of sequential checkpoint blockade in melanoma (dated by TCRdb to about 2019). With respect to the entire study: In a 1:1 randomization, patients received either first-line nivolumab then ipilimumab (arm A) or ipilimumab then nivolumab (arm B). About 75% of the matched tumor biopsy pairs taken before and after treatment were from the same lesion. Matched tumor biopsies were taken from some 23 patients before treatment and at week 13, after single-agent nivolumab (arm A) or ipilimumab (arm B). DNA from approximately 88 pretreatment melanoma tumor samples was subjected to TCRbeta immunosequencing. Maintenance nivolumab came after both trial sequences. Beyond this particular receptor, the publication reports: PD-L1 staining and CD8+ T-cell counts correlated with tumor T-cell fraction and clonality, whereas mutational load did not. Patients with increases in tumor T-cell fraction and clonality by week 13 were approximately 30 times more likely to achieve clinical benefit. In the nivolumab-first arm (arm A), pretreatment tumor TIL clonality was associated with response (P = .04). The response-prediction model combining TCR metrics and mutation burden needs validation in larger, independent patient cohorts. Within-arm analyses of tumor T-cell fraction were limited by small sample sizes and reduced statistical power.

Its CDR3 holds 15 amino acids, cysteine through phenylalanine. CDR3 DNA only is kept here, 45 bases in frame from base 1. Trimming takes 6 bases off V and 2 bases off J; junction bases not matched to a gene: 8. CDR1 and CDR2, per the germline V gene, are MNHGY and SAAAGT. TCRbeta CDR3 regions were immunosequenced from genomic DNA with the immunoSEQ Assay. Genomic DNA was amplified by bias-controlled multiplex PCR before high-throughput sequencing. The authors processed their data as follows. To quantify the absolute abundance of each unique TCRbeta CDR3 region, the sequences were collapsed and filtered. Clonality was defined as 1 minus Pielou's evenness and was calculated using productive rearrangements only. Tumor T-cell fraction was computed by normalizing TCRbeta template counts to usable DNA, estimated from several housekeeping genes. Clones with significantly greater frequencies in on-treatment versus baseline samples were identified using a previously published method. TCRdb stores this immuneACCESS table with in-frame sequences only. Part of the clones is absent; in the studies checked, under half of the shortfall reflects unresolved V genes, and no reason is known for the rest. The DNA gave D and trimming, while V, J and clone size come from that table. Counted in this sample were 300 to 500 clones; 15% of them appeared once. The ten largest clones capture 6% to 9% of the sample.

The V and J segments used are TRBV6-8 and TRBJ2-5; the central 8 bases match TRBD1. The material sequenced was tumor tissue (inferred from file names), taken from a patient given nivolumab and ipilimumab in sequence. This receptor was identified in a human donor with melanoma. The encoded CDR3 is CASSLWGQVQETQYF. Read as DNA, the sequence is TGTGCCAGCAGCCTGTGGGGACAGGTGCAAGAGACCCAGTACTTC.